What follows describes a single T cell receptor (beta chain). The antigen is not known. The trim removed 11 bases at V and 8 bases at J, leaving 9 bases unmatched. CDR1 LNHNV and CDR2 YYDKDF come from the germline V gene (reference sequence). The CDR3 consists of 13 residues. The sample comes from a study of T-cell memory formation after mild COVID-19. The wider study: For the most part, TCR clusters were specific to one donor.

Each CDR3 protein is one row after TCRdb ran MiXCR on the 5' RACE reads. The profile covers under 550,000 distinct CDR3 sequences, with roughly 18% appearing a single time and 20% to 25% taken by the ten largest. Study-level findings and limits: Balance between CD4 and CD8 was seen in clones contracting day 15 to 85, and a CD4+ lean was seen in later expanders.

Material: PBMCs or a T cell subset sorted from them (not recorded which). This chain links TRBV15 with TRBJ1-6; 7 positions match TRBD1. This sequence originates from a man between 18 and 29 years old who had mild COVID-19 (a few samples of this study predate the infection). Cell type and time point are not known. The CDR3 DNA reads TGTGCCGCATCAGACAGGGAGCATTCACCCCTCCACTTT. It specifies CAASDREHSPLHF.